The 13 T cell receptor beta chains in this list originate from one sample, sequenced in a study of OX40 agonist ivuxolimab in advanced cancers. Sequenced by immunoSEQ multiplex PCR; TCRdb stores in-frame clones only, minus some. The sample holds 65,000 to 75,000 clones, 80% to 90% seen once. The source was CD4+ or CD8+ T cells sorted from blood, collected in a trial of the OX40 agonist ivuxolimab. Every receptor here comes from an adult with an advanced solid tumor such as melanoma, head and neck, liver or kidney cancer.

V gene TRBV7-9 combines with J gene TRBJ2-7, with D perhaps being TRBD1 or TRBD2 (5 bases each). V was clipped by 2 bases and J by 6 bases, with 20 bases between them. CDR1 and CDR2 from the germline V gene are SEHNR and FQNEAQ (reference sequence). CDR3 length equals 16 residues. CDR3 DNA sequence: TGTGCCAGCAGCTTATTTCCCGGGACCGTGAACACCGAGCAGTACTTC. Translating gives CASSLFPGTVNTEQYF.

CDR3 in amino acids: CATSRDPGTVSTDTQYF. For the CDR3, the DNA is TGTGCCACCAGCAGAGATCCCGGGACAGTAAGCACAGATACGCAGTATTTT. The J gene is TRBJ2-3, the V gene TRBV15, with 7 positions matching TRBD1. V was clipped by 0 bases and J by 0 bases; unmatched bases: 6. Germline CDR1 LNHNV, CDR2 YYDKDF (reference sequence). CDR3 size: 17 residues.

V usage is TRBV19 and J usage is TRBJ2-7; 9 bases line up with TRBD1. Germline V gene data show CDR1 as LNHDA and CDR2 as SQIVND (reference sequence). The CDR3 runs to 14 residues. V was pared by 9 bases and J by 1 base, with 7 bases of the junction left unmatched. The CDR3 protein is CASSSGTGSYEQYF. The CDR3 DNA reads TGTGCCAGCAGCTCCGGGACAGGGTCCTACGAGCAGTACTTC.

Only a few counts were recorded for this clone. The rearrangement uses TRBV29-1 and TRBJ1-1; D is unresolved. The CDR3 covers 11 residues. Trimming stripped 6 bases from V and 1 base from J, with 6 bases between. Germline V gene sequence: CDR1 SQVTM, CDR2 ANQGSEA. This CDR3 reads CSVRRNTEAFF. Here the CDR3 DNA reads TGCAGCGTCCGCAGGAACACTGAAGCTTTCTTT. Full variable domain (rest looked up from reference TRBV29-1 and TRBJ1-1): SAVISQKPSRDICQRGTSLTIQCQVDSQVTMMFWYRQQPGQSLTLIATANQGSEATYESGFVIDKFPISRPNLTFSTLTVSNMSPEDSSIYLCSVRRNTEAFFGQGTRLTVV.

This clone was counted between two and nine times. The V and J genes are TRBV21-1 and TRBJ2-1; TRBD2 reflects the table's D call only, with no check against the DNA. TRBV21-1 is a documented pseudogene. This CDR3 has 14 residues. Written as DNA, the CDR3 is TGTGCCAGCAGCAAAGGGGCAGGGAGGAATGAGCAGTTCTTC. Its protein product is CASSKGAGRNEQFF.

This chain connects TRBV2 to TRBJ1-6; 7 bases are shared with TRBD1. This CDR3 region has 15 residues. The V segment lost 11 bases and the J segment 3 bases; nucleotides outside the gene matches: 10. The germline V gene encodes CDR1 SNHLY and CDR2 FYNNEI. In DNA, the CDR3 is TGTGCCTCCCGGGGAGGGGGCTTCTATAATTCACCCCTCCACTTT. Translating gives CASRGGGFYNSPLHF.

This clone occurred once. The V gene is TRBV7-2, the J gene TRBJ2-7; 8 bases are a match to TRBD2. With V trimmed by 1 base and J by 2 bases, 1 base remained unmatched. The CDR3 consists of 14 residues. The germline V gene encodes CDR1 SGHTA and CDR2 FQGNSA. Written as DNA, the CDR3 is TGTGCCAGCAGCTTAGAACTAGCGGCCTACGAGCAGTACTTC. Its protein is CASSLELAAYEQYF.

The chain recombines TRBV2 with TRBJ2-1, with 8 bases lining up with TRBD1. This CDR3 region has 13 residues. The germline CDR1 and CDR2 sequences are SNHLY and FYNNEI. The V and J ends lost 6 bases and 7 bases, in that order; junction bases with no gene match: 5. The DNA of the CDR3 is TGTGCCAGCAGAACGCAGGGGGCGAATGAGCAGTTCTTC. Its translation: CASRTQGANEQFF.

The chain links TRBV12-2 to TRBJ2-1; whether TRBD2, the table's D call, matches the DNA was not checked. TRBV12-2 is a documented pseudogene. The CDR3 runs to 12 residues. Here the CDR3 DNA reads TGTGCAAGTCGCACTAGCGGGAGCGAGCAGTTCTTC. Its protein product is CASRTSGSEQFF.

This chain connects TRBV5-1 to TRBJ2-1; D possibly matches TRBD1 or TRBD2 (6 bases each). This CDR3 contains 13 residues. Deletions cut 4 bases from V and 9 bases from J, with 14 bases between. The V gene's germline CDR1 is SGHRS and CDR2 YFSETQ. The CDR3 nucleotides read TGCGCCAGCAGCCCCAGGGGAGGAGGTGAGCAGTTCTTC. Its protein product is CASSPRGGGEQFF.

The chain combines TRBV18 with TRBJ2-1; the D is unclear. In germline, CDR1 is KGHSH, CDR2 LQKENI. V was trimmed by 1 base and J by 0 bases, leaving 10 bases between them. This CDR3 is built from 16 residues. The chain's CDR3 is CASSPLRPSSYNEQFF. As DNA, the CDR3 is TGTGCCAGCTCACCACTTAGGCCCAGCTCCTACAATGAGCAGTTCTTC.

This chain uses TRBV7-9 with TRBJ2-5, with a tentative D call TRBD2 (6 bases). The CDR3 covers 13 residues. Germline assignment: CDR1 SEHNR and CDR2 FQNEAQ (reference sequence). V was pared by 7 bases and J by 5 bases, with 14 bases between. The CDR3 reads CASTRGSVETQYF. The CDR3 nucleotides read TGTGCCAGCACCCGGGGGAGCGTGGAGACCCAGTACTTC.

J is TRBJ1-5 and V is TRBV6-6, with a possible D match to TRBD1 (5 bases). V was cut by 6 bases and J by 6 bases, with 15 bases left in between. Germline CDR1 MNHNY, CDR2 SVGAGI (reference sequence). There are 14 residues in the CDR3. The CDR3 region has the DNA TGTGCCAGCAGACTCGGCCAGGGCGGTCAGCCCCAGCATTTT. This codes for CASRLGQGGQPQHF.